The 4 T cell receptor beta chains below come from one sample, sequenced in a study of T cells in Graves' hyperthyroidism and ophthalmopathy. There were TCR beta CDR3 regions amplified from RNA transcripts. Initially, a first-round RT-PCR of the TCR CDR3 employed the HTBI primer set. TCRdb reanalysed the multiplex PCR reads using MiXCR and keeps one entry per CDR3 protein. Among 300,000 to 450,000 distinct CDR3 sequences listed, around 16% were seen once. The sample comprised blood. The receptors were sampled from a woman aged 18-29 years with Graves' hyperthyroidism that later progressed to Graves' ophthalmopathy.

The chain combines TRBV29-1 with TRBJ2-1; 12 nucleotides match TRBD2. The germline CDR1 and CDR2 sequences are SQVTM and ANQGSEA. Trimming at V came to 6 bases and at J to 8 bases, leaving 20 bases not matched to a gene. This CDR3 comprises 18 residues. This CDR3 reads CSVSSHLLTSGSRDEQFF. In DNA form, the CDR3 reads TGCAGCGTCTCCTCACACCTATTGACTAGCGGGAGTCGGGATGAGCAGTTCTTC.

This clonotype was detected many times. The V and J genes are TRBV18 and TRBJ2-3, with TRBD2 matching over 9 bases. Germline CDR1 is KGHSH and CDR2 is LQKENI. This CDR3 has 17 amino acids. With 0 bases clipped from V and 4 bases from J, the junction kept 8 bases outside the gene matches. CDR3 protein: CASSPPLSGRGADTQYF. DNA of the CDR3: TGTGCCAGCTCACCACCCCTTAGCGGGAGAGGCGCAGATACGCAGTATTTT.

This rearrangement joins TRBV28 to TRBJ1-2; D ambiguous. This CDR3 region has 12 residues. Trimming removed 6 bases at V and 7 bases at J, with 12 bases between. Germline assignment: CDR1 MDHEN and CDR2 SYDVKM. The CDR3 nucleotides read TGTGCCAGCAGCCCAGCCCCCGCTGGCTACACCTTC. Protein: CASSPAPAGYTF.

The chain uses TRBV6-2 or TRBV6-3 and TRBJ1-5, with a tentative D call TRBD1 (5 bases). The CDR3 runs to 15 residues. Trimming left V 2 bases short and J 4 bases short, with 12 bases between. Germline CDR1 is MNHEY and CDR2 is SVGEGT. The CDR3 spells CASSYVSGWNQPQHF. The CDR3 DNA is TGTGCCAGCAGTTACGTCTCAGGGTGGAATCAGCCCCAGCATTTT.